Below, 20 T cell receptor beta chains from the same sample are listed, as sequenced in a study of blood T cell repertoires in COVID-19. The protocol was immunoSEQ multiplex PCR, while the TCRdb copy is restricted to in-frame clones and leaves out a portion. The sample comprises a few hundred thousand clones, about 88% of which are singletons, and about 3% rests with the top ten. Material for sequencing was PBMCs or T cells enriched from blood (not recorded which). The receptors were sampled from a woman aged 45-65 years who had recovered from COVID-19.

CDR3 nucleotides: TGTGCCAGCAGCGACAGGGGCCTGAGGGAGACCCAGTACTTC. The encoded protein is CASSDRGLRETQYF. The chain has TRBV5-6 and TRBJ2-5; 8 positions agree with TRBD1. The V gene's germline CDR1 is SGHDT and CDR2 YYEEEE. With V trimmed by 4 bases and J by 5 bases, 7 bases remained unmatched. The CDR3 runs to 14 residues. Full variable domain (remainder filled in from reference TRBV5-6 and TRBJ2-5): DAGVTQSPTHLIKTRGQQVTLRCSPKSGHDTVSWYQQALGQGPQFIFQYYEEEERQRGNFPDRFSGHQFPNYSSELNVNALLLGDSALYLCASSDRGLRETQYFGPGTRLLVL.

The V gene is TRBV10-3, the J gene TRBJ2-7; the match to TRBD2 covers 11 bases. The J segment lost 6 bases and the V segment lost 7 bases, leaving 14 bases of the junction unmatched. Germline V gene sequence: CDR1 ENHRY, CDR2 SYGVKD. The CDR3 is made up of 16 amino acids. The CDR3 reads CAITLGLAGSSSEQYF. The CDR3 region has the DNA TGTGCCATCACCCTCGGACTAGCGGGTTCCTCAAGCGAGCAGTACTTC.

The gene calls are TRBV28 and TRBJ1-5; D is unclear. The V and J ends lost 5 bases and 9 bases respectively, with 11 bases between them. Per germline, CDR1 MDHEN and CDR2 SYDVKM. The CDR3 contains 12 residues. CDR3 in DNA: TGTGCCAGCAGTCCACTGTTTGCGCCCCAGCATTTT. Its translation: CASSPLFAPQHF.

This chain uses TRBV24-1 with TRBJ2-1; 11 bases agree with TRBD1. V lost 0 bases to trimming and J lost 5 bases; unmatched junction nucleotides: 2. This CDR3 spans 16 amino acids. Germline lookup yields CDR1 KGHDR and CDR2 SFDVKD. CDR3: CATSDLSGQGDNEQFF. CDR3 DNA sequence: TGTGCCACCAGTGATTTGTCGGGACAGGGGGACAATGAGCAGTTCTTC.

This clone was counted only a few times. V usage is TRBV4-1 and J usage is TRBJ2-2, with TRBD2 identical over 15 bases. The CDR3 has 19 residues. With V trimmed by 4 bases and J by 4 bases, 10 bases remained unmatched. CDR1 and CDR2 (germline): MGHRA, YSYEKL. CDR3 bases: TGCGCCAGCAGCCCTGCCGGACTAGCGGGAGGGCCGATCACCGGGGAGCTGTTTTTT. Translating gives CASSPAGLAGGPITGELFF.

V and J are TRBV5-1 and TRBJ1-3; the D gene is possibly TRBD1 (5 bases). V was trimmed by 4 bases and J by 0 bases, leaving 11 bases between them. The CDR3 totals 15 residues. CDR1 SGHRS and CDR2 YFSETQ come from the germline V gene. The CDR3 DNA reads TGCGCCAGCAGCCAGGACACGAGCTCTGGAAACACCATATATTTT. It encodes CASSQDTSSGNTIYF.

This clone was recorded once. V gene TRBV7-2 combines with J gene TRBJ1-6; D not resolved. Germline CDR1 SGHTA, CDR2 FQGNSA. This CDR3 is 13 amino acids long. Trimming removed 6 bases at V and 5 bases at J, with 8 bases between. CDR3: CASRQKNNSPLHF. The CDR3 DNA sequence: TGTGCCAGCAGACAGAAGAATAATTCACCCCTCCACTTT.

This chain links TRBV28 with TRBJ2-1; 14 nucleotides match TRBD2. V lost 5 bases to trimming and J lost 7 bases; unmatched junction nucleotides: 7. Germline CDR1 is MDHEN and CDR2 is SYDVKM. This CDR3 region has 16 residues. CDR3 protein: CASSLGTSGSRNEQFF. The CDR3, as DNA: TGTGCCAGCAGTCTAGGGACTAGCGGGAGTCGGAATGAGCAGTTCTTC.

The CDR3 coding sequence is TGCACCAGCAGCCAAGATCCGGACTTGACTAGCGGGAAAGGTTCTAAGTTCAATGAGCAGTTCTTC. This translates into CTSSQDPDLTSGKGSKFNEQFF. The chain recombines TRBV1 with TRBJ2-1; the table's D gene call, TRBD2, was not cross checked with the DNA. TRBV1 is termed a pseudogene. CDR3 size: 22 residues.

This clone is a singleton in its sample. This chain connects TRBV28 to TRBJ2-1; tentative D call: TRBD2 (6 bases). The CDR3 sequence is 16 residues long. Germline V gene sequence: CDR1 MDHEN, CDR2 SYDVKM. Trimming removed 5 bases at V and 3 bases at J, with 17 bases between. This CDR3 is CASSAVGTGFYNEQFF. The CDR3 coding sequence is TGTGCCAGCAGTGCAGTTGGGACTGGTTTCTACAATGAGCAGTTCTTC.

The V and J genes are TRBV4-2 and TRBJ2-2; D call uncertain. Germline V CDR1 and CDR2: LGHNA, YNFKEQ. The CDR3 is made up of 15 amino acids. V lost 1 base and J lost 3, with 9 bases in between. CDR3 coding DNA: TGTGCCAGCAGCCAAGCCCCGTCGGACACCGGGGAGCTGTTTTTT. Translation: CASSQAPSDTGELFF.

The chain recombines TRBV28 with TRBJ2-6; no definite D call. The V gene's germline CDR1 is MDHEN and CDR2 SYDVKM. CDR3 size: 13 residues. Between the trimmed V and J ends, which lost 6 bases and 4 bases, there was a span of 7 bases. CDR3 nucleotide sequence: TGTGCCAGCAGATCTTCGGGGGCCAACGTCCTGACTTTC. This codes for CASRSSGANVLTF.

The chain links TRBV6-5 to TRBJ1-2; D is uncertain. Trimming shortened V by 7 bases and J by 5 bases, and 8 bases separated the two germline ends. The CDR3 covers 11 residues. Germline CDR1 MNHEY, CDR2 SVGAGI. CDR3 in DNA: TGTGCCAGCAACAATGGTTATGGCTACACCTTC. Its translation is CASNNGYGYTF.

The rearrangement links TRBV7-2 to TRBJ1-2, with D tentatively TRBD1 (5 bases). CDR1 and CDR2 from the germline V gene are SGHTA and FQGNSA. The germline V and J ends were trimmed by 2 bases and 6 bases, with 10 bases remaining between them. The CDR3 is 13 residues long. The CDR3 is CASSLFREDGYTF. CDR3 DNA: TGTGCCAGCAGCTTATTCAGGGAAGATGGCTACACCTTC.

Written as DNA, the CDR3 is TGTGCCAGCAGGATGACAGGGATTGATTCACCCCTCCACTTT. Protein: CASRMTGIDSPLHF. This rearrangement joins TRBV6-5 to TRBJ1-6; TRBD1 matches at 7 bases. This CDR3 spans 14 amino acids. Germline loops: CDR1 MNHEY, CDR2 SVGAGI. The ends lost 6 bases at V and 8 bases at J; junction bases unmatched: 7.

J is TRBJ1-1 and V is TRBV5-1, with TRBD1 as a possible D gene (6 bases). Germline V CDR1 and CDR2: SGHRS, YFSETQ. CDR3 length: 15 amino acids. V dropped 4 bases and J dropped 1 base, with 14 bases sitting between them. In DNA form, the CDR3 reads TGCGCCAGCAGCCCGTCAAGGACAGCGAACACTGAAGCTTTCTTT. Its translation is CASSPSRTANTEAFF. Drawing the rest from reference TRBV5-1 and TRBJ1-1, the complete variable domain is KAGVTQTPRYLIKTRGQQVTLSCSPISGHRSVSWYQQTPGQGLQFLFEYFSETQRNKGNFPGRFSGRQFSNSRSEMNVSTLELGDSALYLCASSPSRTANTEAFFGQGTRLTVV.

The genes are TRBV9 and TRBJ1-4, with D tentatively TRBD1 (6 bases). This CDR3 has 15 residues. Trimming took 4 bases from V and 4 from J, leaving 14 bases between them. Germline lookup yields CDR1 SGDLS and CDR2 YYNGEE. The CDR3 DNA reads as TGTGCCAGCAGCCCTCGACAGGCCAATAATGAAAAACTGTTTTTT. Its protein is CASSPRQANNEKLFF.

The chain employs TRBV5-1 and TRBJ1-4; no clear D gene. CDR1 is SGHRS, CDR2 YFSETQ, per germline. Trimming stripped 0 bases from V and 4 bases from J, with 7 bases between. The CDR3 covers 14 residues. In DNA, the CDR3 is TGCGCCAGCAGCTTGGGGGGAGTTAATGAAAAACTGTTTTTT. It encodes CASSLGGVNEKLFF.

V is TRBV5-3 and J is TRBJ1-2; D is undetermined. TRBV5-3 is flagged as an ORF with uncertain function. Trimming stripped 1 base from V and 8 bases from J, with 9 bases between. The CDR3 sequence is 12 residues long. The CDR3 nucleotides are TGTGCCAGAAGCTTGCACCGCAGAGGCTACACCTTC. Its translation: CARSLHRRGYTF.

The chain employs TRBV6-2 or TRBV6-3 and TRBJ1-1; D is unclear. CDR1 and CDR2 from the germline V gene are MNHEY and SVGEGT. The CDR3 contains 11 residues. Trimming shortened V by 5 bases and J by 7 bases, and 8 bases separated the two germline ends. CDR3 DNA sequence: TGTGCCAGCAGTCCGCTGCGTGAAGCTTTCTTT. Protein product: CASSPLREAFF.